These T cell receptor beta chains were read from a single sample in a study of blood T cell repertoires in COVID-19. Profiling relied on immunoSEQ multiplex PCR, and the TCRdb table lists in-frame clones only, not all of them. The repertoire holds about 210,000 clones, with about 89% as singletons. The sequenced sample consisted of peripheral blood. These receptor sequences come from a woman aged 35 to 49 with acute or convalescent COVID-19. The CDR3 runs from the conserved cysteine through the conserved F or W. Some rows have no size entry. The others give once, few or many, or a class for an expanded clone.

clone_size j_call v_call cdr3_aa
- TRBJ2-2 TRBV6-4 CASRAGGTGELFF
- TRBJ1-5 TRBV24-1 CATSDTYSNQPQHF
- TRBJ2-1 TRBV7-2 CASTPYGGFGNEQFF
- TRBJ2-4 TRBV5-4 CASSLTLIMGDGRNIQYF
- TRBJ2-2 TRBV19 CASSIGQGNTGELFF
once TRBJ2-5 TRBV6-5 CASSQTGLQETQYF
- TRBJ1-5 TRBV5-6 CASSWTGGLQPQHF
- TRBJ1-1 TRBV20-1 CSASGGQVRNTEAFF
- TRBJ2-3 TRBV29-1 CSVEDEDREQYF
- TRBJ1-1 TRBV28 CASSFAGYPMNTEAFF
- TRBJ1-1 TRBV19 CASSEARSGASTEAFF
once TRBJ2-5 TRBV6-5 CASSYSTGRQETQYF
- TRBJ2-6 TRBV27 CASSSSYTGANVLTF
- TRBJ1-2 TRBV19 CASSFDRDGYTF
- TRBJ2-5 TRBV14 CASSQARGPTSGDKTQYF
- TRBJ1-1 TRBV2 CASRGQGGTEAFF
- TRBJ1-1 TRBV5-1 CASSWGRFVNTEAFF
- TRBJ2-1 TRBV7-2 CASSLGASNEQFF
- TRBJ1-2 TRBV2 CASSDDSFNHGYTF
- TRBJ2-2 TRBV19 CASSTLLVNTGELFF
once TRBJ1-6 TRBV6-5 CASRGGRDSPLHF
- TRBJ2-1 TRBV11-2 CASSLRGLVSYNEQFF
many TRBJ1-2 TRBV18 CASSRQLNYGYTF
few TRBJ2-1 TRBV5-1 CASSSRTGSAYNEQFF
- TRBJ1-1 TRBV3-1/TRBV3-2 CASRRASEAFF
- TRBJ2-3 TRBV4-1 CASSQDEGGASQYF
- TRBJ1-1 TRBV2 CASSETRGGTTEAFF
- TRBJ1-1 TRBV3-1/TRBV3-2 CASSQAERLLVNTEAFF
- TRBJ2-3 TRBV5-1 CASSAVLYTDTQYF
- TRBJ2-5 TRBV2 CASSIEETQYF
- TRBJ1-1 TRBV10-2 CASRGQSNTEAFF
- TRBJ2-2 TRBV3-1/TRBV3-2 CASLRGQGGELFF
- TRBJ2-2 TRBV28 CASSFPAGTGRAGELFF
- TRBJ1-1 TRBV12-5 CASGLSGNTEAFF
- TRBJ1-2 TRBV18 CASSPPEGPYGYTF
- TRBJ2-1 TRBV23-1 CASSQTTSGTEYHASGGAFSEQFF
once TRBJ1-2 TRBV7-2 CASSTFDTNYGYTF
- TRBJ1-2 TRBV2 CASSERGSGYTF
- TRBJ1-4 TRBV11-1 CASSEGVGEKLFF
- TRBJ2-1 TRBV5-1 CASSLAYSGGHNEQFF
- TRBJ2-6 TRBV13 CASSSLAGGRLGANVLTF
- TRBJ1-1 TRBV19 CASSMRVPGVNTEAFF
- TRBJ2-3 TRBV7-9 CASSSPGTGYTDTQYF
- TRBJ1-4 TRBV4-2 CASSPTGNEKLFF
- TRBJ1-6 TRBV9 CASSVRVVDSPLHF
once TRBJ2-3 TRBV7-2 CASSLDYSGGSDAQYF
- TRBJ2-3 TRBV10-3 CAIGTASTDTQYF
- TRBJ1-1 TRBV2 CASSVRRQGVWAEAFF
- TRBJ1-2 TRBV24-1 CATSDLGTGSGSIGYTF
- TRBJ1-6 TRBV30 CACQNRDTGNSPLHF
few TRBJ1-2 TRBV19 CASIAGSSWVYGYTF
- TRBJ2-3 TRBV5-1 CASSWGQGGGDTQYF
- TRBJ2-5 TRBV3-1/TRBV3-2 CASSQGISGLAGGGETQYF